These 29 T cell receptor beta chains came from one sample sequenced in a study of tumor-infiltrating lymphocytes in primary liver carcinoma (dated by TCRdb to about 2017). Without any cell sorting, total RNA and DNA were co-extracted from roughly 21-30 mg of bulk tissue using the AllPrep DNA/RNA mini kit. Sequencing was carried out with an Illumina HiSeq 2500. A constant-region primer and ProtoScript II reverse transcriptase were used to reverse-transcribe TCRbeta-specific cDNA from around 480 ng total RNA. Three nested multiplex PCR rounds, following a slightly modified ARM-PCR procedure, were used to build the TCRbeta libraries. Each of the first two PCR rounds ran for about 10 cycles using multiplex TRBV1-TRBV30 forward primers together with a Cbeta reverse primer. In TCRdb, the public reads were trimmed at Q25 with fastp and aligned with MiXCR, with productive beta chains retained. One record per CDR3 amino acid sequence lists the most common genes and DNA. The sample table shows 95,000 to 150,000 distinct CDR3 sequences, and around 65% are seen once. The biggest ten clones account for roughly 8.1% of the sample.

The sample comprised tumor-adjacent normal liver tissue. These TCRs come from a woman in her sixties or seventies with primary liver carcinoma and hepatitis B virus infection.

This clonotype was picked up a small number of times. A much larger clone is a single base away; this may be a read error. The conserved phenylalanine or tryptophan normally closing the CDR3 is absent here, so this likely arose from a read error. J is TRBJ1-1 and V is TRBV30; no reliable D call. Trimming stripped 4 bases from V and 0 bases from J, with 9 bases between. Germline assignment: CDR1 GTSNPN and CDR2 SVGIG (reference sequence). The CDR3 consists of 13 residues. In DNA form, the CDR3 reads TGTGCCTGGAACCAACAAGTGAACACTGAAGCTTTCTTA. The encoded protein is CAWNQQVNTEAFL.

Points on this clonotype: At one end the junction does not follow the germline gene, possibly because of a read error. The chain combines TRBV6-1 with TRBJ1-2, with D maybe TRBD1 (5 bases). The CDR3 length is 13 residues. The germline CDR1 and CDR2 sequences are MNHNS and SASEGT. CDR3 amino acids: CASSEGDWYGYAF. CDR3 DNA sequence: TGTGCCAGCAGTGAAGGGGACTGGTATGGCTACGCCTTC.

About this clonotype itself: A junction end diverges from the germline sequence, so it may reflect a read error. CDR3: CASCLQGGETQYF. The CDR3 coding sequence is TGTGCCAGTTGCTTACAGGGCGGAGAGACCCAGTATTTC. The chain is built from TRBV11-3 and TRBJ2-5, with a weak D call TRBD1 (6 bases). The CDR3 loop spans 13 amino acids. Germline CDR1 is SGHNT and CDR2 is YENEEA.

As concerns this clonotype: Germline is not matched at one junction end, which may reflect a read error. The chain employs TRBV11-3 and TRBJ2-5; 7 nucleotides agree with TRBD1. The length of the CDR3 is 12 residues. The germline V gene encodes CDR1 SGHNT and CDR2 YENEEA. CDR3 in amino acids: CAIEQGKETRYF. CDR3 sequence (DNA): TGTGCCATCGAACAGGGGAAAGAGACCCGGTACTTC.

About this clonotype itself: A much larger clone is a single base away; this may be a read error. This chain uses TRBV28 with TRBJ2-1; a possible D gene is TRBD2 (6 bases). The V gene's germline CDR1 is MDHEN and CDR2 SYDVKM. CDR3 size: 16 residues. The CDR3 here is CVSSPQWRGVNNEQFF. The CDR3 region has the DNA TGTGTCAGCAGTCCCCAGTGGAGGGGAGTCAACAATGAGCAGTTCTTC.

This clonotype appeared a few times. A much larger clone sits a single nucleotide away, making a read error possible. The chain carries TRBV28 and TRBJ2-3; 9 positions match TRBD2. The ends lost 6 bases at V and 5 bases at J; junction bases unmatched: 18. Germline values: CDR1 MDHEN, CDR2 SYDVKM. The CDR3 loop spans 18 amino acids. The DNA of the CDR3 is TGTGCCAGCAGCCGGAGGGCTGGCGGGAGGGGGTGGCAAGATACGCAGTATTTT. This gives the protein CASSRRAGGRGWQDTQYF. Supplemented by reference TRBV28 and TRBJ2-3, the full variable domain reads DVKVTQSSRYLVKRTGEKVFLECVQDMDHENMFWYRQDPGLGLRLIYFSYDVKMKEKGDIPEGYSVSREKKERFSLILESASTNQTSMYLCASSRRAGGRGWQDTQYFGPGTRLTVL.

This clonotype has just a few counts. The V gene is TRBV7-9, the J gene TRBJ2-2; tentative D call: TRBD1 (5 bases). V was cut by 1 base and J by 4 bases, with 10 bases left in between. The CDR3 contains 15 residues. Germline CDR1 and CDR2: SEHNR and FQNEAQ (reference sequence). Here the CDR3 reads CASSLVGRVTGELFF. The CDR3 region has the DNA TGTGCCAGCAGCTTAGTTGGCAGGGTCACCGGGGAGCTGTTTTTT. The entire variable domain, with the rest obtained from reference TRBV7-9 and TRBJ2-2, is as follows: DTGVSQNPRHKITKRGQNVTFRCDPISEHNRLYWYRQTLGQGPEFLTYFQNEAQLEKSRLLSDRFSAERPKGSFSTLEIQRTEQGDSAMYLCASSLVGRVTGELFFGEGSRLTVL.

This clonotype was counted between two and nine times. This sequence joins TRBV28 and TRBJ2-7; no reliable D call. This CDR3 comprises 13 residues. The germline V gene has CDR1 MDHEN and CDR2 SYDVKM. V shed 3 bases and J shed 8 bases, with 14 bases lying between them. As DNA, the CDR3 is TGTGCCAGCAGTTTGGGTCTAGGGATGAAGCAGTACTTC. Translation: CASSLGLGMKQYF.

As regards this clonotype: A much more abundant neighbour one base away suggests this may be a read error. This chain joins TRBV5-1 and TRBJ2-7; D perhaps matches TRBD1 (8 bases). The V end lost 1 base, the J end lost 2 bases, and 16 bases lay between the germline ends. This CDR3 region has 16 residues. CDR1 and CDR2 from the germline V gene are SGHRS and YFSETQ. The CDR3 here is CASSLRSTGGAYEQYF. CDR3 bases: TGCGCCAGCAGCTTGAGGAGCACAGGGGGGGCCTACGAGCAGTACTTC.

The CDR3 protein is CASRQGQGLGYTF. CDR3 in DNA: TGTGCCAGCAGACAAGGACAGGGCCTGGGCTACACCTTC. The chain is built from TRBV6-5 and TRBJ1-2; TRBD1 aligns across 8 bases. The CDR3 contains 13 residues. The junction had 8 bases not matched to a gene; V was cut back by 6 bases and J by 8 bases. CDR1 and CDR2 from the germline V gene are MNHEY and SVGAGI.

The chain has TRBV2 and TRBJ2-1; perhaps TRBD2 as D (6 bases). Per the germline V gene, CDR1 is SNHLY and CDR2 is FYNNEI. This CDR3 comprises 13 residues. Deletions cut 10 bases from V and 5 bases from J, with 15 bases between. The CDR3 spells CANRKGLNNEQFF. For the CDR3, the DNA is TGTGCCAACAGGAAGGGACTCAACAATGAGCAGTTCTTC.

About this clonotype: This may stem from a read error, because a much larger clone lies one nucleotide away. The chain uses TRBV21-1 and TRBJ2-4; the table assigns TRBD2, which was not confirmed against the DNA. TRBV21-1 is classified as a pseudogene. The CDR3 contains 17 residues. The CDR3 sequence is CASRQGKSPSTKNIHYF. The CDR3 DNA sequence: TGTGCCAGCCGGCAGGGAAAAAGCCCCAGTACCAAAAACATTCACTACTTC.

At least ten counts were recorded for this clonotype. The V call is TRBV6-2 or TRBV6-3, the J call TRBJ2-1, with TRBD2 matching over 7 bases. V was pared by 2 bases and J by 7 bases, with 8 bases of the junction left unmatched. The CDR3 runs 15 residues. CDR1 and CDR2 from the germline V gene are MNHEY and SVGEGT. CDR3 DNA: TGTGCCAGCAGTTACGAGTCGGCGGGAGAGAATGAGCAGTTCTTC. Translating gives CASSYESAGENEQFF.

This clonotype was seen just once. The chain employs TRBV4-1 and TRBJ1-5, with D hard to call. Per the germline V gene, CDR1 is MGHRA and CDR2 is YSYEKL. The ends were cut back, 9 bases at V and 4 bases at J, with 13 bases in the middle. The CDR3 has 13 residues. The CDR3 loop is CASSLYRNQPQHF. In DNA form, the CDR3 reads TGCGCCAGTAGCTTATATAGGAATCAGCCCCAGCATTTT.

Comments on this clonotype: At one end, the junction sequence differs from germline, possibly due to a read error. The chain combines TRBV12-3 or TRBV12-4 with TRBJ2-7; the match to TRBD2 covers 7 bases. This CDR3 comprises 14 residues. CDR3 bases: TGTGTCAGCAGGACACAAGGGGAGGGATACAAGCAGTACTTC. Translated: CVSRTQGEGYKQYF.

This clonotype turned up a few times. The CDR3 loop is CASSIEGNQPQHF. CDR3 nucleotides: TGTGCCAGTAGTATCGAGGGAAATCAGCCCCAGCATTTT. The rearrangement joins TRBV19 to TRBJ1-5; D remains ambiguous. Germline loops: CDR1 LNHDA, CDR2 SQIVND (reference sequence). With 3 bases removed from V and 4 bases from J, the gap between germline ends came to 7 bases. This CDR3 has 13 residues. Full variable domain (rest looked up from reference TRBV19 and TRBJ1-5): DGGITQSPKYLFRKEGQNVTLSCEQNLNHDAMYWYRQDPGQGLRLIYYSQIVNDFQKGDIAEGYSVSREKKESFPLTVTSAQKNPTAFYLCASSIEGNQPQHFGDGTRLSIL.

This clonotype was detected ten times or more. CDR3 loop: CASSGGGSTVQQYF. CDR3 bases: TGTGCCAGCAGTGGCGGGGGGTCTACTGTCCAGCAGTACTTC. V usage is TRBV28 and J usage is TRBJ2-7; 8 nucleotides line up with TRBD2. V shed 5 bases and J 8 bases; nucleotides not matched to a gene: 11. The CDR3 extends over 14 amino acids. Germline V lookup: CDR1 MDHEN, CDR2 SYDVKM. The entire variable domain, with the rest obtained from reference TRBV28 and TRBJ2-7, is as follows: DVKVTQSSRYLVKRTGEKVFLECVQDMDHENMFWYRQDPGLGLRLIYFSYDVKMKEKGDIPEGYSVSREKKERFSLILESASTNQTSMYLCASSGGGSTVQQYFGPGTRLTVT.

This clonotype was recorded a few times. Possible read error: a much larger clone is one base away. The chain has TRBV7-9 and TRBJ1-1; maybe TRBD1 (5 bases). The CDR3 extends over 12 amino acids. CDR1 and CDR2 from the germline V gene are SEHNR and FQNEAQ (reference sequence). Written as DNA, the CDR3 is TGTGCCAACAGCTTAGGACACGATGAAGCTTTCTTT. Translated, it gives CANSLGHDEAFF.

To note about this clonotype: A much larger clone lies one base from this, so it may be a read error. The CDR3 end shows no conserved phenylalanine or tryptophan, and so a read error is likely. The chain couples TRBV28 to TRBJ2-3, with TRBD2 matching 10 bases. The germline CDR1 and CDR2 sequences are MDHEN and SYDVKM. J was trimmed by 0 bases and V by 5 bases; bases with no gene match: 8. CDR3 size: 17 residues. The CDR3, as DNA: TGTGCCAGCAGTCCACCGACTAGCGGGCATAGCACAGATACGCAGTATCTT. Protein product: CASSPPTSGHSTDTQYL.

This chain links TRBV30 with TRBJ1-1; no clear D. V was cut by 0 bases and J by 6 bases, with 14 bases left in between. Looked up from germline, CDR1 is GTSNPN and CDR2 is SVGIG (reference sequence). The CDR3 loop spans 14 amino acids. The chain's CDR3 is CAWSVSVIRSEAFF. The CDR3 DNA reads TGTGCCTGGAGTGTGTCTGTGATACGCTCTGAAGCTTTCTTT.

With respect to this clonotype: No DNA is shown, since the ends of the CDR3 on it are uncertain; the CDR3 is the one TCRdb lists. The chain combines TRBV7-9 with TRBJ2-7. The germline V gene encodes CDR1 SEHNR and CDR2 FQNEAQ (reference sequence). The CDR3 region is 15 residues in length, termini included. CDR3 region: CASSFGVGNFYERYF.

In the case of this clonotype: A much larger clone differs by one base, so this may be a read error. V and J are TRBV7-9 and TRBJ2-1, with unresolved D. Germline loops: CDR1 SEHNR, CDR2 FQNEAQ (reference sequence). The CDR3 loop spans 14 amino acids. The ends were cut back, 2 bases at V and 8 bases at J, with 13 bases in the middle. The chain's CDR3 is CASSLQRRDDEQFF. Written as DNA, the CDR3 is TGTGCCAGCAGCTTACAGCGACGCGACGATGAGCAGTTCTTC.

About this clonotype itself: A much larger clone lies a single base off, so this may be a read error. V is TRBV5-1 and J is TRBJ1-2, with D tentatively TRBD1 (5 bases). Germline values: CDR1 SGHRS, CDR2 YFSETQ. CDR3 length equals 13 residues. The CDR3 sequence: CASTRWGEHGYIF. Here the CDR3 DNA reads TGCGCCAGCACCCGGTGGGGGGAACATGGCTACATCTTC.

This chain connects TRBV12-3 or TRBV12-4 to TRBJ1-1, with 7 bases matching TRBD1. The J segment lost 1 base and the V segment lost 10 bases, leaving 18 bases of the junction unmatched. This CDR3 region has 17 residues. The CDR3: CAIRYGTDTIPNTEAFF. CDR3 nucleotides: TGTGCCATCAGGTATGGGACAGATACCATTCCGAACACTGAAGCTTTCTTT.

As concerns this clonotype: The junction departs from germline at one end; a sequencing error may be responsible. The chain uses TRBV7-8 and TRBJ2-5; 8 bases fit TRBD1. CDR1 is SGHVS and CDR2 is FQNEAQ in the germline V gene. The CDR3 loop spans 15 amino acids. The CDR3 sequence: CTSSFRQGSSETQYF. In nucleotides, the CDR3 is TGTACCAGCAGCTTTCGACAGGGGTCGTCGGAGACCCAGTACTTC.

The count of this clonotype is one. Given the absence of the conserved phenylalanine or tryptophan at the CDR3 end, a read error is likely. This CDR3 reads CSVATSFTYEQYL. In DNA form, the CDR3 reads TGCAGTGTAGCGACTAGCTTCACCTACGAGCAGTACTTA. The V and J genes are TRBV29-1 and TRBJ2-7; 7 nucleotides match TRBD2. There are 13 residues in the CDR3. Germline CDR1 and CDR2: SQVTM and ANQGSEA.

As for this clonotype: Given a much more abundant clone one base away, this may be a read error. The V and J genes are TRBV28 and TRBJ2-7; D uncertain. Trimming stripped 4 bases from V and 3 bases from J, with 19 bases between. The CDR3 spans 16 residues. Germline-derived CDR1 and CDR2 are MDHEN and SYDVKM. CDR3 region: CASSSAGVGQDYEQYF. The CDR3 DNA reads TGTGCCAGCAGTTCTGCAGGTGTAGGGCAAGACTACGAGCAGTACTTC.

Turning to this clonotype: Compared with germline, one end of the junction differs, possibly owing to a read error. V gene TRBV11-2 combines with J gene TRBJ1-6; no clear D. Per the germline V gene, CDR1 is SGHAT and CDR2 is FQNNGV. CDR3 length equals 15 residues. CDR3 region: CPSSSESRYNSPLHF. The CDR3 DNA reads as TGTCCCAGCAGCTCAGAAAGCCGGTATAATTCGCCCCTCCACTTT.

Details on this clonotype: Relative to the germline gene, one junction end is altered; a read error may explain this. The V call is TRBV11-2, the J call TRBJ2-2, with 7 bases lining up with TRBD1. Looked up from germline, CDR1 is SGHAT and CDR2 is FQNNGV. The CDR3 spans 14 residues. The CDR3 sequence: CASSFRTGNRGAVF. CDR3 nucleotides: TGTGCCAGCAGCTTCCGGACAGGAAACCGGGGAGCTGTTTTT.